A selection of T cell receptor beta chains follows, all from one sample in a study of CD8+CD57+ T cells in acquired aplastic anemia. TCRdb used MiXCR to reprocess the reads, holding one entry per CDR3 protein. The sample includes about 160,000 distinct CDR3 sequences, roughly 47% of them seen just once. What was sequenced was sorted CD4+, CD8+, or CD8+CD57+ T cells (not recorded which) from PBMCs. These receptors were obtained from a human donor in good health. CDR3s include the opening cysteine and the closing phenylalanine or tryptophan. A D gene is named only where the DNA matches it firmly. Size is stated for part of the rows, as once, few or many counts, or as a class when the clone is expanded.

j_call,d_call,clone_size,v_call,cdr3_nt,cdr3_aa
TRBJ1-6,TRBD1,.,TRBV7-9,TGTGCCAGCAGCCCTGGACAGGGATATTCACCCCTCCACTTT,CASSPGQGYSPLHF
TRBJ2-5,TRBD1,many,TRBV6-1,TGTGCCAGCAGTCCCAGCACAGGGGCCGTAGAGACCCAGTACTTC,CASSPSTGAVETQYF
TRBJ1-5,.,.,TRBV19,TGTGCCAGTAGTATAGGGGTGCCGGGGGACAATCAGCCCCAGCATTTT,CASSIGVPGDNQPQHF
TRBJ2-5,.,.,TRBV7-7,TGTGCTAGCAGCTTAAATAGTGCAGGGGTCGGGGAGACCCAGTACTTC,CASSLNSAGVGETQYF
TRBJ2-3,TRBD2,once,TRBV19,TGTGCCAGCGGGACTAGCGGGAGTCTTGGCACAGATACGCAGTATTTT,CASGTSGSLGTDTQYF
TRBJ1-1,.,few,TRBV2,TGTGCCAGCAGTAACCATAGGAACACTGAAGCTTTCTTT,CASSNHRNTEAFF
TRBJ1-2,.,.,TRBV7-2,TGTGCCAGCAATGAGCCCTGGGGCTACACCTTC,CASNEPWGYTF
TRBJ2-7,TRBD2,many,TRBV20-1,TGCAGTGCCAAACTAGCGGGAGGGCCGGGAGAGCAGTACTTC,CSAKLAGGPGEQYF
TRBJ1-1,TRBD1,.,TRBV18,TGTGCCAGCTCACCAATCGCGGTCACAGGGGGGGACACTGAAGCTTTCTTT,CASSPIAVTGGDTEAFF
TRBJ2-7,.,few,TRBV2,TGTGCCAGCAGTGGGGACCTCTTAACGGGGCAGTACTTC,CASSGDLLTGQYF
TRBJ1-5,.,many,TRBV19,TGTGCCAGTAGTGTTACGGGCGAGGTCAATCAGCCCCAGCATTTT,CASSVTGEVNQPQHF
TRBJ2-1,.,many,TRBV9,TGTGCCAGCAGCGTAGGAGGTAGGGCTACGATTAATGAGCAGTTCTTC,CASSVGGRATINEQFF
TRBJ2-7,.,.,TRBV20-1,TGCAGTGCTAGAGATCCGGGCTACGAGCAGTACTTC,CSARDPGYEQYF
TRBJ1-2,TRBD1,.,TRBV29-1,TGCAGCGCTAGACAGGGTAACTATGGCTACACCTTC,CSARQGNYGYTF
TRBJ2-7,.,.,TRBV7-2,TGTGCCAGCAGACTAGCAATACAGGGCCAGGGCGAGCAGTACTTC,CASRLAIQGQGEQYF
TRBJ1-2,.,once,TRBV10-3,TGTGCCATCAGTTTAGGGGGGGACTATGGCTACACCTTC,CAISLGGDYGYTF
TRBJ2-3,.,once,TRBV5-1,TGCGCCAGCAGCACTAGTTCGTCAGATACGCAGTATTTT,CASSTSSSDTQYF
TRBJ2-1,TRBD2,.,TRBV4-3,TGCGCCAGCAGCCACGAAGCTAGCGGGGTCTACAATGAGCAGTTCTTC,CASSHEASGVYNEQFF
TRBJ2-2,.,many,TRBV5-1,TGCGCCAGCAGCTTGGAGGGCCTGAGGGGCACCGGGGAGCTGTTTTTT,CASSLEGLRGTGELFF
TRBJ1-5,TRBD1,few,TRBV6-2/TRBV6-3,TGTGCCAGCACCAAGGGACAGGGGATCGGGCAGCCCCAGCATTTT,CASTKGQGIGQPQHF
TRBJ2-7,TRBD2,many,TRBV6-5,TGTGCCAGCAGTTACTCCCTAGCGGGGGCCTACGAGCAGTACTTC,CASSYSLAGAYEQYF
TRBJ1-6,.,many,TRBV10-3,TGTGCCATCAGTGAGGCAGGGCTTAATTCACCCCTCCACTTT,CAISEAGLNSPLHF
TRBJ2-7,.,few,TRBV2,TGTGCCAGCAGGGGGGGATCCTACGAGCAGTACTTC,CASRGGSYEQYF
TRBJ2-5,.,.,TRBV5-6,TGTGCCAGCAGCCCCCCTTCGGCCCAAAAGACCCAGTACTTC,CASSPPSAQKTQYF
TRBJ2-7,TRBD2,many,TRBV2,TGTGCCAGCAGTGCTAGCGGGAGTGGCGACTACGAGCAGTACTTC,CASSASGSGDYEQYF
TRBJ2-5,.,once,TRBV24-1,TGTGCCACCAGTGGGGGCCGGGAGACCCAGTACTTC,CATSGGRETQYF
TRBJ2-2,.,.,TRBV6-1,TGTGTCAGCGTCGGCACAACAGGATCCGGGGAGCTGTTTTTT,CVSVGTTGSGELFF
TRBJ2-7,TRBD1,few,TRBV19,TGTGCCAGTAGCTCTCAGGCAGGGGGAACCTACGAGCAGTACTTC,CASSSQAGGTYEQYF
TRBJ2-6,.,many,TRBV27,TGTGCCAGCAGTTTAGGGGGATCTGGGGCCAACGTCCTGACTTTC,CASSLGGSGANVLTF
TRBJ2-2,TRBD1,many,TRBV20-1,TGCAGTGCTAGGGCCAGGGACAGAATCACCGGGGAGCTGTTTTTT,CSARARDRITGELFF
TRBJ2-7,TRBD1,once,TRBV5-4,TGTGCCAGCAGCTTGGGGACCCCTTGGGACAGGGGGACCTACGAGCAGTACTTC,CASSLGTPWDRGTYEQYF
TRBJ2-5,.,many,TRBV2,TGTGCCAGCAGTGAAGCCCCTTCGACTCCCGGGTTTGTATTGACCCAGTACTTC,CASSEAPSTPGFVLTQYF
TRBJ2-3,.,few,TRBV24-1,TGTGCCACCAGTGATACGGCAGGGAGCACAGATACGCAGTATTTT,CATSDTAGSTDTQYF